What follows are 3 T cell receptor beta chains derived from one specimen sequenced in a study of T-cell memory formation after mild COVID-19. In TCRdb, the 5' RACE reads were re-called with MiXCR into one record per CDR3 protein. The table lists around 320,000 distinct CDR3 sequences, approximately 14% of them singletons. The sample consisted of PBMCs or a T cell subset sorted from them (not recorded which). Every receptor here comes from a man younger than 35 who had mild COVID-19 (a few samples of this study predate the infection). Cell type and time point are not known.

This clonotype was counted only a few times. Written as DNA, the CDR3 is TGTGCCAGCAGCCAAGACGGCGGCCATCAGCCCCAGCATTTT. Amino acids: CASSQDGGHQPQHF. V gene TRBV4-2 combines with J gene TRBJ1-5; no reliable D call. This CDR3 is built from 14 residues. CDR1 is LGHNA and CDR2 is YNFKEQ in the germline V gene. Trimming removed 0 bases at V and 5 bases at J, with 8 bases between.

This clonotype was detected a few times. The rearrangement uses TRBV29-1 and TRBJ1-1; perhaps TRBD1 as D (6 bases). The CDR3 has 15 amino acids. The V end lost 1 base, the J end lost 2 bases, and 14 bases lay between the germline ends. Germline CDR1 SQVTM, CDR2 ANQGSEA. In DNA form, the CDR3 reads TGCAGCGTTGAAGGGGTAGGGGGGGCAAACACTGAAGCTTTCTTT. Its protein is CSVEGVGGANTEAFF.

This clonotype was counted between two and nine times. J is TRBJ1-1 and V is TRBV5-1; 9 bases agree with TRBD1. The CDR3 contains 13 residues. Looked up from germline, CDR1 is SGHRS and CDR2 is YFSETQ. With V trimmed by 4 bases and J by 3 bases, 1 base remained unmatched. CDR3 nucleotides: TGCGCCAGCAGCCGACAGGGGGACACTGAAGCTTTCTTT. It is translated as CASSRQGDTEAFF.